This TCR beta chain emerged from a study of Ad26.COV2.S vaccination and SARS-CoV-2 variants. On the study more broadly: Once, or twice with 56 days between doses, Ad26.COV2.S was given intramuscularly.

The treatment was: roughly 18 received Ad26.COV2.S at low or high dose, single or two shots; several received placebo; per-sample allocation not given. Each sample was drawn 63 days after the first injection (of vaccine or placebo). Some clones are missing from TCRdb's copy, which holds only in-frame ones; the method was immunoSEQ multiplex PCR. The sample has about 350,000 clones, around nine tenths seen once. General study results and limits: Estimates derived from TCR breadth and depth analyses may have underestimated total T cell responses.

The germline V gene has CDR1 MNHEY and CDR2 SVGAGI. The V and J ends lost 6 bases and 0 bases respectively, with 12 bases between them. CDR3 length: 15 amino acids. As regards this clone: The antigen is unknown.

The chain is built from TRBV6-5 and TRBJ1-5; D may be TRBD1 (6 bases). The sequences come from peripheral blood, collected in a trial of Ad26.COV2.S vaccine versus placebo. This TCR came from a person aged 18-60 years who received the Ad26.COV2.S COVID-19 vaccine or a placebo. CDR3 sequence reads: CASSKGGTSNQPQHF. CDR3 sequence (DNA): TGTGCCAGCAGCAAGGGGGGGACTAGCAATCAGCCCCAGCATTTT.